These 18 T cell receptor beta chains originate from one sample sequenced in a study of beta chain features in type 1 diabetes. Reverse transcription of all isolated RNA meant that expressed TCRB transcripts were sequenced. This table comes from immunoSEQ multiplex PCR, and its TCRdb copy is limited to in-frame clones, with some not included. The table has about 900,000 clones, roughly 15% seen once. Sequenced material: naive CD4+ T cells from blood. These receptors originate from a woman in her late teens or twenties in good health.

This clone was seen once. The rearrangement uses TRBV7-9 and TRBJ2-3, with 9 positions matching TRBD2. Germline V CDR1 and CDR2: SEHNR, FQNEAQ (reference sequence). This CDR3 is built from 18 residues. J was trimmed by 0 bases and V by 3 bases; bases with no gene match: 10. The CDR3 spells CASSLLAGANPSTDTQYF. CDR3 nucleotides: TGTGCCAGCAGCTTGTTAGCGGGAGCCAACCCTAGCACAGATACGCAGTATTTT.

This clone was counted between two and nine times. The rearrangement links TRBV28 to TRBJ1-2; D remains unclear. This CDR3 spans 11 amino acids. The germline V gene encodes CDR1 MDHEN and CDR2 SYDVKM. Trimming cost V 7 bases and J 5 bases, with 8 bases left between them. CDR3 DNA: TGTGCCAGCATGAACATTTATGGCTACACCTTC. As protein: CASMNIYGYTF.

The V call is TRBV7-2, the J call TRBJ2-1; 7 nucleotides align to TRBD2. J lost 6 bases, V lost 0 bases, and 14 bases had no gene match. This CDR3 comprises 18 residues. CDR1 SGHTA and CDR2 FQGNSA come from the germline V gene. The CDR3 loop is CASSLAPTSLGYSNEQFF. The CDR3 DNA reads TGTGCCAGCAGCTTAGCCCCGACTAGCCTAGGGTACTCCAATGAGCAGTTCTTC.

CDR3 protein: CASSLGQTGGAQFF. CDR3 DNA sequence: TGTGCCAGCAGCTTAGGTCAGACAGGAGGGGCGCAGTTCTTC. The chain couples TRBV7-2 to TRBJ2-1; D may be TRBD1 or TRBD2 (6 bases each). Trimming left V 1 base short and J 12 bases short, with 16 bases between. Per the germline V gene, CDR1 is SGHTA and CDR2 is FQGNSA. The CDR3 contains 14 residues.

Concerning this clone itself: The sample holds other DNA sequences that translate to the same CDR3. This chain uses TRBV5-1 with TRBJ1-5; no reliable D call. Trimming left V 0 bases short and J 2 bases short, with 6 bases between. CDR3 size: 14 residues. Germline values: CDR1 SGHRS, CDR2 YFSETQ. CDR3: CASSLGGGNQPQHF. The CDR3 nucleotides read TGCGCCAGCAGCTTGGGCGGAGGCAATCAGCCCCAGCATTTT.

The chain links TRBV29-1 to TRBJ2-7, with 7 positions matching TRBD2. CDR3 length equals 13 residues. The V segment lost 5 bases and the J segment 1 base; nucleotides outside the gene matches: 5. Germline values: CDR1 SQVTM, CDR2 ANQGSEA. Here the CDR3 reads CSVMGGVSYEQYF. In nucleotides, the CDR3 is TGCAGCGTTATGGGAGGGGTATCCTACGAGCAGTACTTC.

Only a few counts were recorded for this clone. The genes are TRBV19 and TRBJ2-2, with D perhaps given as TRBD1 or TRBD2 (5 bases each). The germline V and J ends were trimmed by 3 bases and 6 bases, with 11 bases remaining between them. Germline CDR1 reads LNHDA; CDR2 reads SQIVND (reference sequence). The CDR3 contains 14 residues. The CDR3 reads CASSIDWGSGELFF. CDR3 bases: TGTGCCAGTAGTATCGATTGGGGGTCCGGGGAGCTGTTTTTT. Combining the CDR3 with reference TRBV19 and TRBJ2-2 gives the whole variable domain DGGITQSPKYLFRKEGQNVTLSCEQNLNHDAMYWYRQDPGQGLRLIYYSQIVNDFQKGDIAEGYSVSREKKESFPLTVTSAQKNPTAFYLCASSIDWGSGELFFGEGSRLTVL.

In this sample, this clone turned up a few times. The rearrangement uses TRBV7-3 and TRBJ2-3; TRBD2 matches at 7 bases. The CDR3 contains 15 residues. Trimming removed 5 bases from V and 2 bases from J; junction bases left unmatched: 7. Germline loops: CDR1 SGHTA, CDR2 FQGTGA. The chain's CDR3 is CASSPSGLYTDTQYF. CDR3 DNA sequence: TGTGCCAGCAGCCCCTCGGGACTATACACAGATACGCAGTATTTT.

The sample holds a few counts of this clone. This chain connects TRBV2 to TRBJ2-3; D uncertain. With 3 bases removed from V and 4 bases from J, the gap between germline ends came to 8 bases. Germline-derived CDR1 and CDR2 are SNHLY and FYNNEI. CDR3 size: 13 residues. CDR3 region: CASSEGLADTQYF. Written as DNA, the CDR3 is TGTGCCAGCAGTGAGGGCCTCGCAGATACGCAGTATTTT.

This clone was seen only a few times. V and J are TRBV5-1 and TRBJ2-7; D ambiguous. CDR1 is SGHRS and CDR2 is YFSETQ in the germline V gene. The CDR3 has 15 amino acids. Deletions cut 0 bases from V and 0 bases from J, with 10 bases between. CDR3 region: CASSLGPSSSYEQYF. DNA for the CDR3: TGCGCCAGCAGCTTGGGACCGTCGAGCTCCTACGAGCAGTACTTC.

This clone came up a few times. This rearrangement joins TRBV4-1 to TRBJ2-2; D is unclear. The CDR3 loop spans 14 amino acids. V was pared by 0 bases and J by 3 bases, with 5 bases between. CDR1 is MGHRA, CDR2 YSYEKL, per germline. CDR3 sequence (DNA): TGCGCCAGCAGCCAAGAGCCGTACACCGGGGAGCTGTTTTTT. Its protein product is CASSQEPYTGELFF.

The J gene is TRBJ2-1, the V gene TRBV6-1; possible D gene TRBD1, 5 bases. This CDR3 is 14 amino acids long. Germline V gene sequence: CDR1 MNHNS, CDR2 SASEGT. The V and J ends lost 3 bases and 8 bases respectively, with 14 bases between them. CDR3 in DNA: TGTGCCAGCAGTGACGAGCCAGGGTGGGATGAGCAGTTCTTC. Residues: CASSDEPGWDEQFF.

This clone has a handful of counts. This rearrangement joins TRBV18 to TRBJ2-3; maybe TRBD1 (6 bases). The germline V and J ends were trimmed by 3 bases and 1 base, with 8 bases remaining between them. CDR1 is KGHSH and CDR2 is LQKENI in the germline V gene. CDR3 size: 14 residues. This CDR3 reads CASSPSGGTDTQYF. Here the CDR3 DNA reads TGTGCCAGCTCACCTTCAGGGGGCACAGATACGCAGTATTTT.

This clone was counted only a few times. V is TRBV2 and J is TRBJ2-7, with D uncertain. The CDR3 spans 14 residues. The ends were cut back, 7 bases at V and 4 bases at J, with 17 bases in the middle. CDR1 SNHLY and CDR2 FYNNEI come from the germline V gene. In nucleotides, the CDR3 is TGTGCCAGCACATTGGAAAGCTCACGGTACGAGCAGTACTTC. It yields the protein CASTLESSRYEQYF.

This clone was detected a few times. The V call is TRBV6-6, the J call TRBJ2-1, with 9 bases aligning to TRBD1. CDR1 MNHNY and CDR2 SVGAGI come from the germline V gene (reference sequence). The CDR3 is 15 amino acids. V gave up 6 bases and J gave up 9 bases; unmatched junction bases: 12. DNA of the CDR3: TGTGCCAGCAGCTACGGGGGGTTACAGGGGGCTGAGCAGTTCTTC. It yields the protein CASSYGGLQGAEQFF.

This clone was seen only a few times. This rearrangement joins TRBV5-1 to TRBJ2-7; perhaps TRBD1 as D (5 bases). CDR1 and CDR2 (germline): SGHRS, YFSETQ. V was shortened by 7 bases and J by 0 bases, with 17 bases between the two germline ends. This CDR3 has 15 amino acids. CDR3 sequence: CASALRGRSSYEQYF. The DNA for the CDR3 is TGCGCCAGCGCCCTAAGGGGCCGAAGCTCCTACGAGCAGTACTTC.

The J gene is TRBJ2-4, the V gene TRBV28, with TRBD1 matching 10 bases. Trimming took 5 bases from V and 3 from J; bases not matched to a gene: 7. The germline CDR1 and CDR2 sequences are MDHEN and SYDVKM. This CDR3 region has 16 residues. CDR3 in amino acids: CASSELGQGLKNIQYF. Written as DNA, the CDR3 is TGTGCCAGCAGTGAGCTGGGACAGGGGCTCAAAAACATTCAGTACTTC.

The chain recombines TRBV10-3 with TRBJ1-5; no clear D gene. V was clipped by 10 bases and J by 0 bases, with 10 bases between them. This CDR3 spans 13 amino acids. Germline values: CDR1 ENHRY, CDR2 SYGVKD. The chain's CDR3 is CATGGTSNQPQHF. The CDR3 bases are TGTGCCACCGGTGGTACTAGCAATCAGCCCCAGCATTTT.